What follows describes a single T cell receptor beta chain. The record originates from a study of blood T cell repertoires in COVID-19. Whole-study context: In each case, the material was cDNA or gDNA derived from T cells, B-cell-depleted T cells, or PBMCs.

In the original workflow: How many nucleated cells were present was estimated from reference gene primer amplification. This table comes from immunoSEQ multiplex PCR, and its TCRdb copy is limited to in-frame clones, with some not included. For V, J and clone size, that table is used; D and trimming come from the DNA. The sample lists fewer than 200,000 clones, around 90% seen once, with approximately 4.1% in the top ten. Sequencing was done on a sample of peripheral blood. The sequence was obtained from a woman in her sixties or seventies who had recovered from COVID-19.

This CDR3 is CASSQVPNEQYF. The CDR3 coding sequence is TGTGCCAGCAGCCAAGTGCCTAACGAGCAGTACTTC. The chain has TRBV3-1 (or the pseudogene TRBV3-2) and TRBJ2-7; D ambiguous. The CDR3 loop spans 12 amino acids. Trimming took off 1 base at V and 5 bases at J, with 6 bases between the two ends. CDR1 and CDR2 from the germline V gene are LGHDT and YNNKEL (reference sequence).